Listed below are T cell receptor beta chains from one sample, sequenced in a study of CD8+CD57+ T cells in acquired aplastic anemia. Via MiXCR, TCRdb re-called the reads, giving one row per CDR3 protein. This table has around 500,000 distinct CDR3 sequences, roughly a third appearing once. The sequenced sample was sorted CD4+, CD8+, or CD8+CD57+ T cells (not recorded which) from PBMCs. These receptor sequences come from a human donor with aplastic anemia. Both conserved end residues are part of each CDR3. A D gene is named only where the DNA matches it firmly. The listing skips clone size in some rows; elsewhere it reads once, few, many or a size class.

D gene: NA
J gene: TRBJ1-1
V gene: TRBV6-5
clone size: NA
CDR3 protein: CASSYIGQTVTEAFF
CDR3 DNA: TGTGCCAGCAGTTATATTGGACAGACGGTCACTGAAGCTTTCTTT

D gene: TRBD1
J gene: TRBJ1-2
V gene: TRBV12-3/TRBV12-4
clone size: few
CDR3 protein: CASSTARGQSEMNYGYTF
CDR3 DNA: TGTGCCAGCAGTACCGCTAGGGGACAGAGCGAGATGAACTATGGCTACACCTTC

D gene: NA
J gene: TRBJ1-1
V gene: TRBV7-8
clone size: NA
CDR3 protein: CARSLPTAMNTEAFF
CDR3 DNA: TGTGCCCGCAGCTTACCGACGGCTATGAACACTGAAGCTTTCTTT

D gene: NA
J gene: TRBJ2-7
V gene: TRBV15
clone size: many
CDR3 protein: CATSRDLVGEQYF
CDR3 DNA: TGTGCCACCAGCAGAGATTTAGTTGGGGAGCAGTACTTC

D gene: NA
J gene: TRBJ1-6
V gene: TRBV5-4
clone size: NA
CDR3 protein: CASSLGRGNSPLHF
CDR3 DNA: TGTGCCAGCAGCTTGGGCAGGGGTAATTCACCCCTCCACTTT

D gene: NA
J gene: TRBJ1-4
V gene: TRBV7-2
clone size: NA
CDR3 protein: CASSYSTPNEKLFF
CDR3 DNA: TGTGCCAGCAGTTACTCCACCCCTAATGAAAAACTGTTTTTT

D gene: NA
J gene: TRBJ2-1
V gene: TRBV7-8
clone size: NA
CDR3 protein: CASSLRDRHYNEQFF
CDR3 DNA: TGTGCCAGCAGCCTCCGGGACCGACATTACAATGAGCAGTTCTTC

D gene: NA
J gene: TRBJ2-3
V gene: TRBV13
clone size: NA
CDR3 protein: CASSPTIGADTQYF
CDR3 DNA: TGTGCCAGCAGCCCAACGATAGGCGCAGATACGCAGTATTTT

D gene: NA
J gene: TRBJ1-1
V gene: TRBV9
clone size: many
CDR3 protein: CASSVDPGGTEAFF
CDR3 DNA: TGTGCCAGCAGCGTAGACCCTGGCGGCACTGAAGCTTTCTTT

D gene: TRBD1
J gene: TRBJ2-7
V gene: TRBV12-3/TRBV12-4
clone size: many
CDR3 protein: CASSTTGGGEQYF
CDR3 DNA: TGTGCCAGCAGTACGACAGGGGGAGGCGAGCAGTACTTC

D gene: NA
J gene: TRBJ2-5
V gene: TRBV19
clone size: NA
CDR3 protein: CASGVNRGGETQYF
CDR3 DNA: TGTGCCAGTGGAGTAAACAGGGGAGGTGAGACCCAGTACTTC

D gene: NA
J gene: TRBJ2-1
V gene: TRBV5-1
clone size: NA
CDR3 protein: CASSLVSDLSYNEQFF
CDR3 DNA: TGCGCCAGCAGCTTGGTTTCGGACCTCTCCTACAATGAGCAGTTCTTC

D gene: NA
J gene: TRBJ2-7
V gene: TRBV6-1
clone size: NA
CDR3 protein: CASKGSSEQYF
CDR3 DNA: TGTGCCAGCAAAGGGAGCTCCGAGCAGTACTTC

D gene: NA
J gene: TRBJ2-7
V gene: TRBV25-1
clone size: few
CDR3 protein: CASSEEAGYSSYEQYF
CDR3 DNA: TGTGCCAGCAGTGAGGAGGCTGGGTACAGCTCCTACGAGCAGTACTTC

D gene: TRBD1
J gene: TRBJ1-5
V gene: TRBV10-3
clone size: NA
CDR3 protein: CASSAWTGAPVEQPQHF
CDR3 DNA: TGTGCCAGCAGTGCGTGGACAGGGGCTCCGGTGGAGCAGCCCCAGCATTTT

D gene: NA
J gene: TRBJ2-7
V gene: TRBV2
clone size: many
CDR3 protein: CATHREVGNEQYF
CDR3 DNA: TGTGCCACCCATAGGGAGGTCGGGAACGAGCAGTACTTC

D gene: NA
J gene: TRBJ2-5
V gene: TRBV20-1
clone size: NA
CDR3 protein: CSALGLAENQETQYF
CDR3 DNA: TGCAGTGCGCTTGGTCTGGCGGAAAATCAAGAGACCCAGTACTTC

D gene: TRBD1
J gene: TRBJ1-1
V gene: TRBV19
clone size: NA
CDR3 protein: CASTDRLNTEAFF
CDR3 DNA: TGTGCCAGTACGGACAGGTTGAACACTGAAGCTTTCTTT

D gene: TRBD2
J gene: TRBJ2-1
V gene: TRBV2
clone size: few
CDR3 protein: CASRRLAGDNNGQFF
CDR3 DNA: TGTGCCAGCAGGAGACTAGCGGGAGATAACAATGGGCAGTTCTTC

D gene: TRBD2
J gene: TRBJ2-7
V gene: TRBV19
clone size: NA
CDR3 protein: CASSVAGEIFYEQYF
CDR3 DNA: TGTGCCAGTTCGGTAGCGGGAGAAATATTCTACGAGCAGTACTTC

D gene: NA
J gene: TRBJ1-1
V gene: TRBV19
clone size: NA
CDR3 protein: CASSIAGDTEAFF
CDR3 DNA: TGTGCCAGTAGTATTGCAGGGGACACTGAAGCTTTCTTT

D gene: NA
J gene: TRBJ1-5
V gene: TRBV2
clone size: NA
CDR3 protein: CASSEGWRAPDYSNQPQHF
CDR3 DNA: TGTGCCAGCAGTGAAGGCTGGAGGGCCCCAGATTATAGCAATCAGCCCCAGCATTTT

D gene: NA
J gene: TRBJ1-6
V gene: TRBV25-1
clone size: NA
CDR3 protein: CASSLGPLSYNSPLHF
CDR3 DNA: TGTGCCAGCAGTTTAGGACCGCTCTCCTATAATTCACCCCTCCACTTT

D gene: TRBD1
J gene: TRBJ1-5
V gene: TRBV14
clone size: NA
CDR3 protein: CASSQVRGRSSNQPQHF
CDR3 DNA: TGTGCCAGCAGCCAAGTCAGGGGGCGGAGTAGCAATCAGCCCCAGCATTTT

D gene: TRBD2
J gene: TRBJ2-7
V gene: TRBV4-2
clone size: few
CDR3 protein: CASSQGLSGNRYEQYF
CDR3 DNA: TGTGCCAGCAGCCAAGGGCTTAGCGGGAATCGCTACGAGCAGTACTTC

D gene: NA
J gene: TRBJ2-7
V gene: TRBV20-1
clone size: few
CDR3 protein: CSARDEKLVISYEQYF
CDR3 DNA: TGCAGTGCTAGAGATGAAAAGCTGGTAATCTCCTACGAGCAGTACTTC

D gene: NA
J gene: TRBJ1-3
V gene: TRBV14
clone size: many
CDR3 protein: CASSQVMEGTIYF
CDR3 DNA: TGTGCCAGCAGCCAAGTCATGGAGGGCACCATATATTTT

D gene: TRBD1
J gene: TRBJ2-6
V gene: TRBV12-3/TRBV12-4
clone size: few
CDR3 protein: CASSSSPGTGDANVLTF
CDR3 DNA: TGTGCCAGCAGTTCGTCACCCGGGACAGGGGACGCCAACGTCCTGACTTTC

D gene: NA
J gene: TRBJ2-5
V gene: TRBV2
clone size: many
CDR3 protein: CASSDDSGETQYF
CDR3 DNA: TGTGCCAGCAGTGACGACAGCGGTGAGACCCAGTACTTC

D gene: NA
J gene: TRBJ1-1
V gene: TRBV10-3
clone size: NA
CDR3 protein: CASNLDTMNTEAFF
CDR3 DNA: TGTGCCAGCAACCTGGACACCATGAACACTGAAGCTTTCTTT

D gene: NA
J gene: TRBJ1-3
V gene: TRBV7-2
clone size: many
CDR3 protein: CASSLDISGNTIYF
CDR3 DNA: TGTGCCAGCAGCTTAGACATCTCTGGAAACACCATATATTTT

D gene: NA
J gene: TRBJ2-7
V gene: TRBV6-1
clone size: NA
CDR3 protein: CASSRPGLYWNEQYF
CDR3 DNA: TGTGCCAGCAGTCGACCTGGACTCTACTGGAACGAGCAGTACTTC

D gene: NA
J gene: TRBJ2-5
V gene: TRBV20-1
clone size: few
CDR3 protein: CSARDLVSSGYGGTQYF
CDR3 DNA: TGCAGTGCTAGAGATCTCGTTTCATCGGGGTACGGGGGGACCCAGTACTTC

D gene: TRBD1
J gene: TRBJ1-5
V gene: TRBV4-3
clone size: few
CDR3 protein: CASSQKDRAIRPQHF
CDR3 DNA: TGCGCCAGCAGCCAAAAGGACAGGGCTATCCGTCCCCAGCATTTT

D gene: NA
J gene: TRBJ2-1
V gene: TRBV24-1
clone size: many
CDR3 protein: CATSDLQGRQFF
CDR3 DNA: TGTGCCACCAGTGATTTGCAGGGGCGGCAGTTCTTC

D gene: NA
J gene: TRBJ2-5
V gene: TRBV20-1
clone size: many
CDR3 protein: CSAVTYRTQETQYF
CDR3 DNA: TGCAGTGCTGTGACCTACCGGACCCAAGAGACCCAGTACTTC

D gene: NA
J gene: TRBJ1-2
V gene: TRBV11-2
clone size: NA
CDR3 protein: CASSPETGPYGCTF
CDR3 DNA: TGTGCCAGCAGCCCCGAGACAGGACCCTATGGCTGCACCTTC

D gene: NA
J gene: TRBJ1-1
V gene: TRBV7-2
clone size: NA
CDR3 protein: CASSLFVGSPVTENTEAFF
CDR3 DNA: TGTGCCAGCAGCTTATTTGTGGGCTCTCCCGTTACAGAAAACACTGAAGCTTTCTTT

D gene: TRBD1
J gene: TRBJ2-5
V gene: TRBV12-3/TRBV12-4
clone size: NA
CDR3 protein: CASSRTGRGTQYF
CDR3 DNA: TGTGCCAGCAGTAGGACAGGCCGGGGGACCCAGTACTTC

D gene: TRBD1
J gene: TRBJ1-1
V gene: TRBV12-3/TRBV12-4
clone size: many
CDR3 protein: CASSSQQGTNTEAFF
CDR3 DNA: TGTGCCAGCAGTTCCCAACAGGGGACGAACACTGAAGCTTTCTTT

D gene: TRBD1
J gene: TRBJ1-1
V gene: TRBV10-3
clone size: NA
CDR3 protein: CAISRTGGSKKTEAFF
CDR3 DNA: TGTGCCATCAGTCGGACAGGGGGGAGTAAGAAAACTGAAGCTTTCTTT

D gene: NA
J gene: TRBJ1-1
V gene: TRBV25-1
clone size: NA
CDR3 protein: CASRFWGGAEAFF
CDR3 DNA: TGTGCCAGCAGATTTTGGGGAGGGGCTGAAGCTTTCTTT

D gene: NA
J gene: TRBJ2-1
V gene: TRBV6-2/TRBV6-3
clone size: NA
CDR3 protein: CASRVRQLNEQFF
CDR3 DNA: TGTGCCAGCAGAGTACGACAGCTCAATGAGCAGTTCTTC

D gene: NA
J gene: TRBJ1-5
V gene: TRBV19
clone size: many
CDR3 protein: CASSIDGGNQPQHF
CDR3 DNA: TGTGCCAGTAGTATCGACGGAGGGAATCAGCCCCAGCATTTT

D gene: NA
J gene: TRBJ1-2
V gene: TRBV20-1
clone size: many
CDR3 protein: CSATDSGAGGYTF
CDR3 DNA: TGCAGTGCTACGGACAGTGGGGCGGGTGGCTACACCTTC

D gene: NA
J gene: TRBJ2-1
V gene: TRBV9
clone size: NA
CDR3 protein: CASSVTGTVTYNEQFF
CDR3 DNA: TGTGCCAGCAGCGTAACCGGGACGGTAACGTACAATGAGCAGTTCTTC

D gene: NA
J gene: TRBJ1-2
V gene: TRBV20-1
clone size: few
CDR3 protein: CSASETWWGEGYGYTF
CDR3 DNA: TGCAGTGCCTCGGAGACCTGGTGGGGCGAGGGCTATGGCTACACCTTC

D gene: NA
J gene: TRBJ2-7
V gene: TRBV7-2
clone size: NA
CDR3 protein: CASSLAGGRYEQYF
CDR3 DNA: TGTGCCAGCAGCTTAGCGGGGGGGCGGTACGAGCAGTACTTC

D gene: TRBD1
J gene: TRBJ1-5
V gene: TRBV6-1
clone size: NA
CDR3 protein: CASTTRQGVSNQPQHF
CDR3 DNA: TGTGCCAGCACTACGAGACAGGGGGTTAGCAATCAGCCCCAGCATTTT

D gene: NA
J gene: TRBJ1-1
V gene: TRBV20-1
clone size: NA
CDR3 protein: CSASFQGANTEAFF
CDR3 DNA: TGCAGTGCTAGTTTCCAGGGAGCAAACACTGAAGCTTTCTTT

D gene: TRBD1
J gene: TRBJ2-1
V gene: TRBV6-1
clone size: few
CDR3 protein: CASRMTGSDEQFF
CDR3 DNA: TGTGCCAGCAGAATGACAGGGAGCGATGAGCAGTTCTTC

D gene: NA
J gene: TRBJ1-5
V gene: TRBV6-2/TRBV6-3
clone size: NA
CDR3 protein: CASRDRVHSNQPQHF
CDR3 DNA: TGTGCCAGCAGAGACAGAGTTCATAGCAATCAGCCCCAGCATTTT

D gene: NA
J gene: TRBJ2-7
V gene: TRBV15
clone size: NA
CDR3 protein: CATSRGRGPYEQYF
CDR3 DNA: TGTGCCACCAGCAGGGGCAGGGGCCCCTACGAGCAGTACTTC